This T cell receptor (beta chain) was profiled in a study of cytomegalovirus exposure and HLA in healthy donors. Study-level findings and limits: TCR clusters originating in the first cohort tended to co-occur in the 100 to 150 validation repertoires, according to a later analysis.

The repertoire was sequenced with immunoSEQ multiplex PCR; TCRdb's copy has only in-frame clones and lacks some. The sample yields 200,000 to 250,000 clones, roughly 83% seen once. With respect to this clone: Its antigen is unidentified.

The V end was cut by 6 bases, the J end by 0 bases, with 27 bases between. Germline V gene lookup returns CDR1 MDHEN and CDR2 SYDVKM. This CDR3 has 19 amino acids. The clonotype comes from a woman under 40 in good health and CMV-seropositive. The sequenced material came from PBMCs. This chain links TRBV28 with TRBJ2-7; D possibly corresponds to TRBD2 (7 bases). Here the CDR3 reads CASSSSHRGGQGNSYEQYF. The CDR3 coding sequence is TGTGCCAGCAGCTCCTCCCATAGGGGGGGGCAGGGAAACTCCTACGAGCAGTACTTC.